The 20 T cell receptor beta chains in this list originate from one sample, sequenced in a study of OX40 agonist ivuxolimab in advanced cancers. Some clones are missing from TCRdb's copy, which holds only in-frame ones; the method was immunoSEQ multiplex PCR. Among fewer than 95,000 clones listed, around 84% were seen once. Sequences were derived from CD4+ or CD8+ T cells sorted from blood, sampled in a trial of the OX40 agonist ivuxolimab. These receptors all stem from an adult with an advanced solid tumor such as melanoma, head and neck, liver or kidney cancer.

This rearrangement joins TRBV2 to TRBJ2-1, with 7 bases matching TRBD2. The V and J ends lost 5 bases and 6 bases, in that order; junction bases with no gene match: 7. This CDR3 region has 14 residues. CDR1 is SNHLY, CDR2 FYNNEI, per germline. The CDR3 DNA sequence: TGTGCCAGCAGTTCGGGGGAGGGACCCAATGAGCAGTTCTTC. It specifies CASSSGEGPNEQFF.

The rearrangement uses TRBV5-1 and TRBJ2-7, with TRBD1 matching over 7 bases. Unmatched junction bases numbered 4, after V lost 0 bases and J lost 4 bases. This CDR3 contains 14 residues. Germline values: CDR1 SGHRS, CDR2 YFSETQ. CDR3 loop: CASSLGQGVYEQYF. Here the CDR3 DNA reads TGCGCCAGCAGCTTGGGACAGGGAGTATACGAGCAGTACTTC.

This chain joins TRBV7-8 and TRBJ1-4; D is undetermined. The CDR3 length is 15 residues. V shed 3 bases and J shed 7 bases, with 15 bases lying between them. Germline V lookup: CDR1 SGHVS, CDR2 FQNEAQ. The CDR3 reads CASSLDTGWAEKLFF. The CDR3 bases are TGTGCCAGCAGCTTGGATACGGGTTGGGCTGAAAAACTGTTTTTT. Complete variable domain (other parts from reference TRBV7-8 and TRBJ1-4): GAGVSQSPRYKVAKRGQDVALRCDPISGHVSLFWYQQALGQGPEFLTYFQNEAQLDKSGLPSDRFFAERPEGSVSTLKIQRTQQEDSAVYLCASSLDTGWAEKLFFGSGTQLSVL.

The rearrangement links TRBV6-5 to TRBJ1-4, with D perhaps TRBD1 (5 bases). The CDR3 sequence is 12 residues long. The germline V gene encodes CDR1 MNHEY and CDR2 SVGAGI. The V end was cut by 5 bases, the J end by 12 bases, with 13 bases between. The CDR3 here is CASSPRGWELFF. CDR3 bases: TGTGCCAGCAGTCCGCGGGGCTGGGAACTGTTTTTT.

As DNA, the CDR3 is TGCGCCAGCAGCTTGGCCCTGCGTGAAGAGCAGTTCTTC. It codes for CASSLALREEQFF. V gene TRBV5-1 combines with J gene TRBJ2-1; D not certain. This CDR3 has 13 residues. V was cut by 0 bases and J by 10 bases, with 11 bases left in between. Germline V CDR1 and CDR2: SGHRS, YFSETQ.

J is TRBJ1-2 and V is TRBV6-5, with D maybe TRBD1 (6 bases). This CDR3 region has 16 residues. The germline gives CDR1 MNHEY, CDR2 SVGAGI. Trimming took 0 bases from V and 5 from J, leaving 16 bases between them. CDR3 in amino acids: CASSYSIGGDPYGYTF. As DNA, the CDR3 is TGTGCCAGCAGTTACTCGATAGGGGGGGACCCTTATGGCTACACCTTC.

The chain carries TRBV28 and TRBJ1-2, with TRBD1 as a possible D gene (6 bases). V lost 5 bases and J lost 3, with 19 bases in between. The germline gives CDR1 MDHEN, CDR2 SYDVKM. This CDR3 is 16 amino acids long. The CDR3 nucleotides are TGTGCCAGCAGTCTCCCAAAAATACAGGGTGACTATGGCTACACCTTC. Its protein product is CASSLPKIQGDYGYTF.

The rearrangement joins TRBV7-9 to TRBJ2-4; 9 bases map to TRBD2. V lost 3 bases, J lost 0 bases, and 12 bases stayed unmatched. This CDR3 has 19 amino acids. Germline-derived CDR1 and CDR2 are SEHNR and FQNEAQ (reference sequence). The CDR3 reads CASSLGRLAEPIAKNIQYF. For the CDR3, the DNA is TGTGCCAGCAGCTTGGGGAGACTAGCGGAACCGATAGCCAAAAACATTCAGTACTTC.

The V and J genes are TRBV9 and TRBJ2-2, with TRBD1 matching 7 bases. The CDR3 contains 16 residues. V dropped 0 bases and J dropped 3; count of bases not matched to a gene: 5. Germline CDR1 reads SGDLS; CDR2 reads YYNGEE. The CDR3 coding sequence is TGTGCCAGCAGCGTAGACGGGCAGGGGGACACCGGGGAGCTGTTTTTT. Amino acids: CASSVDGQGDTGELFF.

The rearrangement uses TRBV7-9 and TRBJ2-1, with D possibly being TRBD2 (5 bases). Trimming removed 8 bases at V and 4 bases at J, with 15 bases between. The germline CDR1 and CDR2 sequences are SEHNR and FQNEAQ (reference sequence). The CDR3 has 14 residues. CDR3 region: CASHSGLSYNEQFF. DNA for the CDR3: TGTGCCAGCCATTCGGGGTTATCATACAATGAGCAGTTCTTC.

The CDR3 here is CASSEGRPETQYF. CDR3 DNA sequence: TGTGCCAGCAGTGAAGGCCGTCCCGAGACCCAGTACTTC. The J gene is TRBJ2-5, the V gene TRBV6-1; D is ambiguous. The CDR3 is 13 amino acids. With 1 base removed from V and 5 bases from J, the gap between germline ends came to 8 bases. CDR1 and CDR2 (germline): MNHNS, SASEGT.

The J gene is TRBJ2-3, the V gene TRBV30, with D unclear. The CDR3 is made up of 12 amino acids. Germline V gene sequence: CDR1 GTSNPN, CDR2 SVGIG (reference sequence). V was trimmed by 2 bases and J by 6 bases, leaving 9 bases between them. CDR3 DNA sequence: TGTGCCTGGAGTCCCCGATTTGATACGCAGTATTTT. Translated: CAWSPRFDTQYF.

This clone was observed once. The CDR3 here is CASRVLSGRGETQYF. The CDR3, as DNA: TGTGCCAGCCGGGTCCTTAGCGGGAGGGGAGAGACCCAGTACTTC. The rearrangement joins TRBV11-2 to TRBJ2-5; TRBD2 matches at 11 bases. The germline gives CDR1 SGHAT, CDR2 FQNNGV. Trimming cost V 8 bases and J 4 bases; bases outside gene matches: 9. This CDR3 has 15 residues.

The chain joins TRBV14 to TRBJ2-5; no reliable D call. The CDR3 extends over 14 amino acids. V gave up 2 bases and J gave up 2 bases, with 9 bases separating them. Per the germline V gene, CDR1 is SGHDN and CDR2 is FVKESK. DNA of the CDR3: TGTGCCAGCAGCCAAATTCAAAGGCAAGAGACCCAGTACTTC. Its protein is CASSQIQRQETQYF.

CDR3 protein: CASSHGPDQPQHF. In DNA, the CDR3 is TGCGCCAGCAGCCACGGACCCGATCAGCCCCAGCATTTT. The genes are TRBV4-1 and TRBJ1-5; D ambiguous. V lost 3 bases and J lost 5, with 8 bases in between. Germline V gene sequence: CDR1 MGHRA, CDR2 YSYEKL. The CDR3 sequence is 13 residues long.

J is TRBJ2-1 and V is TRBV29-1; 9 positions agree with TRBD2. Germline CDR1 and CDR2: SQVTM and ANQGSEA. Losses at the gene ends were 6 bases for V and 8 bases for J; bases not matched to a gene: 17. The CDR3 loop spans 16 amino acids. The chain's CDR3 is CSVETSGDTIGYEQFF. The CDR3 bases are TGCAGCGTGGAGACTAGCGGAGATACAATTGGATATGAGCAGTTCTTC.

J is TRBJ2-5 and V is TRBV7-2; no definite D call. The CDR3 runs to 16 residues. V was pared by 2 bases and J by 2 bases, with 15 bases between. Looked up from germline, CDR1 is SGHTA and CDR2 is FQGNSA. In DNA, the CDR3 is TGTGCCAGCAGCTTAACGGCCCCCGTTCAACAAGAGACCCAGTACTTC. Residues: CASSLTAPVQQETQYF.

Turning to this clone: A read error may account for a junction end that differs from germline. V and J are TRBV7-2 and TRBJ2-5; D gene uncertain. Germline V gene lookup returns CDR1 SGHTA and CDR2 FQGNSA. The CDR3 spans 13 residues. Here the CDR3 DNA reads TGTGCCAGCAGCGTAGCCGGGCAAGAGACCCAGTACTTC. Amino acids: CASSVAGQETQYF.

The rearrangement uses TRBV13 and TRBJ1-2; TRBD1 aligns across 7 bases. The ends lost 4 bases at V and 7 bases at J; junction bases unmatched: 12. Germline V lookup: CDR1 PRHDT, CDR2 FYEKMQ (reference sequence). This CDR3 has 15 amino acids. CDR3 loop: CASSSHRDSVRGYTF. CDR3 in DNA: TGTGCCAGCAGCTCACACCGGGACAGTGTTCGTGGCTACACCTTC.

This clone was detected once. J is TRBJ1-5 and V is TRBV10-3, with TRBD1 as a possible D gene (6 bases). V was cut by 6 bases and J by 3 bases, with 9 bases left in between. Germline V CDR1 and CDR2: ENHRY, SYGVKD. The CDR3 is 13 residues long. CDR3 loop: CAIRQGPNQPQHF. CDR3 bases: TGTGCCATCAGACAGGGCCCCAATCAGCCCCAGCATTTT.